Given below is one TCR beta chain in context. Which antigen it targets is not known. No base quality values were provided; no much bigger clone lies one nucleotide off. This record comes from a study of tumor and adjacent non-tumor tissue in lung cancer (dated by TCRdb to between 2017 and 2018). Study-wide context: By cancer type, the cohort comprised 11 to 12 adenocarcinoma patients, 2 squamous cell carcinoma patients and 1 small cell lung cancer patient. A few dozen paired specimens, one tumor and one normal lung sample per patient, were profiled by TCRbeta CDR3 sequencing. The 15 enrolled patients, of whom approximately 10 were men and 5 were women, were aged roughly 30 to 80 years and were diagnosed with TNM stage I to III disease. A total of approximately 120,000,000 productive TCRbeta reads were generated by sequencing, corresponding to an average of about 4.17 million reads per sample. The study compared bulk TCRbeta repertoires between lung tumor tissue and matched distant non-tumor lung tissue from fewer than 18 lung cancer patients.

According to the germline V gene (reference sequence), CDR1 reads DFQATT and CDR2 reads SNEGSKA. Trimming takes 3 bases from V and 7 bases from J, and the germline ends sit 21 bases apart. From cysteine to phenylalanine, the CDR3 is 16 amino acids long. Just CDR3 DNA is preserved here, 48 bases in frame from base 1. What the study reported, not specific to this receptor: Younger patients had significantly higher TCR diversity, and higher tumor TCR diversity was associated with shorter overall and disease-free survival. TCR diversity (inverse Simpson) was significantly higher in tumor than in normal lung tissue (around 460 vs 160, P = 0.0075, Mann-Whitney U test). Only about 14 patients were in the cohort, and the authors stated that larger samples and more detailed clinical data are needed. The top 100 clones accounted for a significantly larger cumulative portion of the repertoire in normal lung than in tumor tissue. Because peripheral blood was not sequenced, blood TCRbeta repertoires in the lung cancer patients of the study were not examined. The sequencing platform is not named in the methods, and unique molecular identifiers are not mentioned.

Preparation of the library involved multiplex PCR. Sequencing instrument: Illumina HiSeq 2500. TCRbeta libraries were constructed through three rounds of nested PCR with primers (Table S4) according to protocols modified from ARM-PCR. Before sequencing, PCR products of 200-500 bp were excised from the gel and purified with the QIAquick gel extraction kit. Regarding the original processing steps: Trimmomatic was used to clean the reads, FLASH was used to merge the reads into complete CDR3 sequences, and MiTCR was used to assign the reads to V(D)J germline segments. VDJtools was used to compute clonal diversity as the inverse Simpson's index. In-frame sequences without a premature stop codon were defined as productive reads. TCRdb reran the public reads through fastp at Q25 and MiXCR, keeping productive beta chains. Rows matching on CDR3 protein sequence are summarized as one entry with the most common DNA and genes. The V and J calls, along with clone size, are taken from TCRdb and not from the paper's own processing. The sample includes roughly 81,000 distinct CDR3 sequences, with around 70% observed a single time. 10% to 15% of the sample is held by the ten biggest clonotypes.

RNA was extracted from bulk unsorted tissue and checked for quality with a NanoDrop ND-1000 and an Agilent 2100. The donors were newly diagnosed lung cancer patients admitted for thoracic surgery in China from August to November 2014 who had not received prior chemotherapy. Patients with previous radiotherapy or chemotherapy, or with another concurrent cancer, were excluded from the study. Pieces of surgical tissue measuring about 1-2.1 cm3 were kept in RNAlater solution and stored at -80 degrees C until use. The sample comprised lung tumor tissue. The clonotype was recovered from a woman aged 70-85 years with non-small cell lung cancer. The rearranged chain carries TRBV20-1 and TRBJ1-4; no D segment can be confidently identified. In nucleotides, the sequence is TGCAGTGCTAGGGACGAGATCGGGTGGATGGTTGAAAAACTGTTTTTT. It encodes CSARDEIGWMVEKLFF.